This TCR beta chain was profiled in a study of shared clonotypes between healthy human individuals. General study results and limits: Rarefaction indicated that sorted-subset sequencing remained incomplete although depth was large. Non-shared clonotypes displayed generation probabilities falling below those of clonotypes present in all four donors.

Germline V gene lookup returns CDR1 SGHTA and CDR2 FQGNSA. This CDR3 is 14 amino acids long. The V end was cut by 3 bases, the J end by 0 bases, with 8 bases between. Concerning this clone itself: What it recognizes is unknown.

The authors split each subset's genomic DNA evenly across several immunoSEQ plates. Method: immunoSEQ multiplex PCR; TCRdb's copy keeps in-frame clones and lacks some. Among some 2.3 million clones listed, just over 90% were seen once. V gene TRBV7-2 combines with J gene TRBJ2-5; possibly TRBD1 or TRBD2 for D (5 bases each). The TCR originated in a man younger than 35 in good health. Some clones in this sample may be carry-over from other donors' samples. Sequencing input: naive CD4+ T cells from PBMCs. Subset defined: CD45RA+ positively selected. CDR3 in DNA: TGTGCCAGCAGCTTGGGACGCTACCAAGAGACCCAGTACTTC. Residues: CASSLGRYQETQYF.